This T cell receptor (beta chain) was sequenced in a study of human T cells and chemical hapten exposure. Turning to the study itself: TCR yields per sample varied mostly from small pooled library volume differences. Study conclusions and caveats: Sensitizing to DPC left TCRs with a frequency above 1 in 1000 unaltered.

The CDR3 totals 15 residues. Germline-derived CDR1 and CDR2 are SGHVS and FQNEAQ. The V segment lost 5 bases and the J segment 2 bases; nucleotides outside the gene matches: 3. The time point was: healthy volunteer bleed at 2 weeks. Whole blood that had not been fractionated was the source of extracted total RNA. In this sample, this clonotype turned up many times. The antigen remains unidentified. The study's library attached unique molecular identifiers to single cDNA molecules. In the study's own analysis: Samples ranged from about 20,000 to 750,000 TCRs, with a median of roughly 95,000. A single record per CDR3 protein comes from TCRdb applying MiXCR to the RACE reads. These V and J calls derive from TCRdb rather than the authors' analysis. The data hold 49,000 or so distinct CDR3 sequences, with 4.4% observed a single time.

Sequencing was done on a sample of whole blood. The J gene is TRBJ2-3, the V gene TRBV7-8, with TRBD1 identical over 11 bases. This clonotype originated in a human donor in good health. Some clones in this sample may be carry-over from other donors' samples. CDR3 sequence (DNA): TGTGCCAGCAGCCCCGGACAGGGGGCCACAGATACGCAGTATTTT. Translation: CASSPGQGATDTQYF.